The present T cell receptor (beta chain) was sequenced within a study of CD8+ T cells in alopecia areata. Study-wide background: Treated patients swallowed 5 to 10 mg of oral tofacitinib twice daily. Findings and caveats of the study: Relative to mice, TCR sharing across patients was less clear, a difference possibly HLA-related. In scalp samples, resident alphabeta T cells of normal skin are also sequenced.

On this clone: Its antigen is as yet unknown.

Specimens obtained from alopecia areata patients comprised lesional scalp punch biopsies and peripheral blood. The V end lost 3 bases, the J end lost 0 bases, and 5 bases lay between the germline ends. The length of the CDR3 is 12 residues. Germline V gives CDR1 GTSNPN, CDR2 SVGIG (reference sequence). Extracted from the samples, RNA was reverse transcribed into cDNA to serve as the sequencing template. The table came from immunoSEQ multiplex PCR; TCRdb's copy has only in-frame clones and leaves some out. The sample lists about 130,000 clones, over 50% occurring once. This chain joins TRBV30 and TRBJ1-1; no clear D gene. The material sequenced was CD4+ T cells sorted from blood, taken at week 0. The receptor's source is a human donor with alopecia areata. CDR3 bases: TGTGCCTGGAGGATGTTGAACACTGAAGCTTTCTTT. This encodes CAWRMLNTEAFF.